The 27 T cell receptor beta chains below all came from one sample that was sequenced in a study of blood T cell repertoires in COVID-19. Some clones are missing from TCRdb's copy, which holds only in-frame ones; the method was immunoSEQ multiplex PCR. Among 250,000 or so clones listed, roughly 80% were seen once. The sequenced sample was PBMCs or T cells enriched from blood (not recorded which). These receptors were collected from a man aged 50-59 years who had recovered from COVID-19.

CDR3 residues: CASSPSPVAEQFF. The CDR3 region has the DNA TGTGCCAGCAGCCCATCACCCGTGGCTGAGCAGTTCTTC. The V and J genes are TRBV9 and TRBJ2-1; D ambiguous. V lost 4 bases and J 9 bases, leaving 14 bases between the germline ends. Germline loops: CDR1 SGDLS, CDR2 YYNGEE. The CDR3 sequence is 13 residues long. The entire variable domain, with the rest obtained from reference TRBV9 and TRBJ2-1, is as follows: DSGVTQTPKHLITATGQRVTLRCSPRSGDLSVYWYQQSLDQGLQFLIQYYNGEERAKGNILERFSAQQFPDLHSELNLSSLELGDSALYFCASSPSPVAEQFFGPGTRLTVL.

This sequence joins TRBV29-1 and TRBJ2-1, with D tentatively TRBD1 (7 bases). Germline V CDR1 and CDR2: SQVTM, ANQGSEA. This CDR3 comprises 16 residues. Trimming left V 0 bases short and J 4 bases short, with 16 bases between. The CDR3 region is CSVEDAGGSGYNEQFF. The CDR3 region has the DNA TGCAGCGTTGAAGATGCAGGGGGGAGCGGGTACAATGAGCAGTTCTTC.

This clone was found a few times. The rearrangement uses TRBV12-3 or TRBV12-4 and TRBJ1-1; TRBD1 matches 8 bases. This CDR3 comprises 13 residues. The V segment lost 5 bases and the J segment 7 bases; nucleotides outside the gene matches: 6. CDR3 sequence reads: CASSLQGAIEAFF. In DNA, the CDR3 is TGTGCCAGCAGTCTTCAGGGGGCTATTGAAGCTTTCTTT.

This rearrangement joins TRBV4-2 to TRBJ1-5, with a tentative D call TRBD1 (5 bases). The germline V gene has CDR1 LGHNA and CDR2 YNFKEQ. Trimming took off 2 bases at V and 0 bases at J, with 17 bases between the two ends. The CDR3 length is 18 residues. CDR3 bases: TGTGCCAGCAGCCAACCACGAGGAGGGGTTAATAGCAATCAGCCCCAGCATTTT. Amino acids: CASSQPRGGVNSNQPQHF.

The genes are TRBV7-9 and TRBJ1-1, with TRBD1 matching 9 bases. The CDR3 is 15 amino acids. Germline V gives CDR1 SEHNR, CDR2 FQNEAQ (reference sequence). The V segment lost 2 bases and the J segment 5 bases; nucleotides outside the gene matches: 6. The CDR3 is CASSLRMGQGTEAFF. The CDR3 DNA follows: TGTGCCAGCAGCTTAAGGATGGGACAGGGAACTGAAGCTTTCTTT.

The V and J genes are TRBV6-2 or TRBV6-3 and TRBJ2-6; 7 positions match TRBD2. V lost 6 bases and J lost 1; bases outside the gene matches: 9. The CDR3 sequence is 17 residues long. Germline-derived CDR1 and CDR2 are MNHEY and SVGEGT. The CDR3 region has the DNA TGTGCCAGCAGCCCGGCGGGGGTTTCGTCTGGGGCCAACGTCCTGACTTTC. Protein: CASSPAGVSSGANVLTF.

This rearrangement joins TRBV5-6 to TRBJ1-5; D may be TRBD1 (5 bases). Germline lookup yields CDR1 SGHDT and CDR2 YYEEEE. CDR3 size: 17 residues. Trimming took off 4 bases at V and 4 bases at J, with 21 bases between the two ends. Written as DNA, the CDR3 is TGTGCCAGCAGCCAATATCCATCGGGACTCCTGAATCAGCCCCAGCATTTT. Translating gives CASSQYPSGLLNQPQHF.

The rearrangement links TRBV19 to TRBJ1-2; unclear D gene. The CDR3 runs 12 residues. Germline CDR1 LNHDA, CDR2 SQIVND (reference sequence). Trimming took 7 bases from V and 3 from J, leaving 9 bases between them. The CDR3: CASKPNHYGYTF. The CDR3 DNA follows: TGTGCCAGTAAGCCCAACCACTATGGCTACACCTTC.

This chain connects TRBV7-9 to TRBJ1-4; 9 nucleotides match TRBD1. The CDR3 loop spans 15 amino acids. Losses at the gene ends were 5 bases for V and 6 bases for J; bases not matched to a gene: 7. Germline CDR1 reads SEHNR; CDR2 reads FQNEAQ (reference sequence). CDR3 amino acids: CASSPRGTGYEKLFF. CDR3 bases: TGTGCCAGCAGCCCCAGAGGGACAGGGTATGAAAAACTGTTTTTT. The full variable domain, completed using reference TRBV7-9 and TRBJ1-4, is DTGVSQNPRHKITKRGQNVTFRCDPISEHNRLYWYRQTLGQGPEFLTYFQNEAQLEKSRLLSDRFSAERPKGSFSTLEIQRTEQGDSAMYLCASSPRGTGYEKLFFGSGTQLSVL.

This chain joins TRBV7-2 and TRBJ1-5, with TRBD1 matching over 7 bases. Trimming at V came to 0 bases and at J to 4 bases, leaving 6 bases not matched to a gene. Looked up from germline, CDR1 is SGHTA and CDR2 is FQGNSA. The CDR3 is 16 residues long. The CDR3 sequence: CASSLAGGTVNQPQHF. The DNA of the CDR3 is TGTGCCAGCAGCTTAGCAGGTGGGACAGTTAATCAGCCCCAGCATTTT. The full variable domain, rest sourced from reference TRBV7-2 and TRBJ1-5, is GAGVSQSPSNKVTEKGKDVELRCDPISGHTALYWYRQSLGQGLEFLIYFQGNSAPDKSGLPSDRFSAERTGGSVSTLTIQRTQQEDSAVYLCASSLAGGTVNQPQHFGDGTRLSIL.

The rearrangement links TRBV11-3 to TRBJ1-1, with D hard to call. This CDR3 is built from 12 residues. Trimming shortened V by 1 base and J by 6 bases, and 6 bases separated the two germline ends. Germline CDR1 and CDR2: SGHNT and YENEEA. As DNA, the CDR3 is TGTGCCAGCAGCTTAGGAGTGGCTGAAGCTTTCTTT. Translated: CASSLGVAEAFF. Looking up the rest from reference TRBV11-3 and TRBJ1-1 gives the full variable domain: EAGVVQSPRYKIIEKKQPVAFWCNPISGHNTLYWYLQNLGQGPELLIRYENEEAVDDSQLPKDRFSAERLKGVDSTLKIQPAELGDSAVYLCASSLGVAEAFFGQGTRLTVV.

This chain uses TRBV2 with TRBJ2-4, with D perhaps TRBD2 (7 bases). The length of the CDR3 is 13 residues. The germline V gene encodes CDR1 SNHLY and CDR2 FYNNEI. Trimming removed 5 bases from V and 7 bases from J, with 12 bases in between. The CDR3 protein is CASSTGGGNIQYF. CDR3 bases: TGTGCCAGCAGTACGGGGGGCGGGAACATTCAGTACTTC.

This clone is a singleton in its sample. The CDR3: CASSVGTGGGQNEKLFF. The CDR3 region has the DNA TGTGCCAGCAGCGTAGGGACAGGGGGAGGGCAAAATGAAAAACTGTTTTTT. The rearrangement uses TRBV9 and TRBJ1-4; 10 bases agree with TRBD1. V shed 0 bases and J 5 bases; nucleotides not matched to a gene: 7. Germline CDR1 and CDR2: SGDLS and YYNGEE. CDR3 length: 17 residues.

This chain joins TRBV19 and TRBJ2-3; 9 bases match TRBD2. This CDR3 spans 17 amino acids. Germline assignment: CDR1 LNHDA and CDR2 SQIVND (reference sequence). V gave up 3 bases and J gave up 3 bases; unmatched junction bases: 10. The CDR3 bases are TGTGCCAGTAGTATCGGGCTAGCGGGATGGCGAACAGATACGCAGTATTTT. Amino acid sequence: CASSIGLAGWRTDTQYF.

This clone appeared a few times. The chain recombines TRBV7-2 with TRBJ2-3, with a weak D call TRBD1 (5 bases). Germline V gene sequence: CDR1 SGHTA, CDR2 FQGNSA. This CDR3 comprises 14 residues. Trimming stripped 3 bases from V and 3 bases from J, with 10 bases between. CDR3 sequence: CASSFQGWTDTQYF. The CDR3 DNA sequence: TGTGCCAGCAGCTTTCAGGGTTGGACAGATACGCAGTATTTT.

V gene TRBV1 combines with J gene TRBJ2-1; whether TRBD2, the table's D call, matches the DNA was not checked. TRBV1 is given as a pseudogene. This CDR3 has 17 amino acids. CDR3: CTSSQDGGLAGDNEQFF. For the CDR3, the DNA is TGCACCAGCAGCCAAGATGGCGGACTAGCGGGAGATAATGAGCAGTTCTTC.

This clone was detected only a few times. The rearrangement uses TRBV11-3 and TRBJ1-1, with D unclear. The germline CDR1 and CDR2 sequences are SGHNT and YENEEA. V was clipped by 2 bases and J by 1 base, with 8 bases between them. CDR3 length: 14 residues. Here the CDR3 DNA reads TGTGCCAGCAGCTTAAACAGACAGAACACTGAAGCTTTCTTT. As protein: CASSLNRQNTEAFF.

The rearrangement links TRBV4-3 to TRBJ2-7; 9 positions agree with TRBD2. The CDR3 spans 15 residues. CDR1 LGHNA and CDR2 YSLEER come from the germline V gene. Trimming cost V 0 bases and J 4 bases; bases outside gene matches: 4. The chain's CDR3 is CASSQEGSGSYEQYF. Here the CDR3 DNA reads TGCGCCAGCAGCCAAGAAGGTAGCGGGAGTTACGAGCAGTACTTC.

The sample holds one count of this clone. This sequence joins TRBV11-2 and TRBJ2-7; D is uncertain. The CDR3 contains 14 residues. Trimming cost V 0 bases and J 2 bases, with 8 bases left between them. Per the germline V gene, CDR1 is SGHAT and CDR2 is FQNNGV. CDR3 in amino acids: CASSLERLAYEQYF. CDR3 bases: TGTGCCAGCAGCTTAGAGCGGCTGGCCTACGAGCAGTACTTC.

This clone turned up a few times. The V call is TRBV11-3, the J call TRBJ1-1, with a tentative D call TRBD1 (6 bases). V lost 5 bases to trimming and J lost 3 bases, with 13 bases between them. The CDR3 runs to 14 residues. Germline V gene sequence: CDR1 SGHNT, CDR2 YENEEA. The CDR3 DNA reads TGTGCCAGCAGCGTAACAGGGTTAGACACTGAAGCTTTCTTT. This translates into CASSVTGLDTEAFF.

The chain couples TRBV6-5 to TRBJ1-4; maybe TRBD1 (6 bases). CDR1 and CDR2 from the germline V gene are MNHEY and SVGAGI. The CDR3 is 14 residues long. Trimming shortened V by 6 bases and J by 6 bases, and 14 bases separated the two germline ends. CDR3 in amino acids: CASRGGVGDEKLFF. The CDR3 DNA is TGTGCCAGCAGAGGGGGGGTGGGAGATGAAAAACTGTTTTTT.

V is TRBV6-5 and J is TRBJ1-6; TRBD1 might be the D (5 bases). Between the trimmed V and J ends, which lost 2 bases and 6 bases, there was a span of 11 bases. CDR3 size: 15 residues. Per the germline V gene, CDR1 is MNHEY and CDR2 is SVGAGI. The CDR3 nucleotides are TGTGCCAGCAGTTACGGACAAATCCTTAATTCACCCCTCCACTTT. This sequence encodes CASSYGQILNSPLHF.

This rearrangement joins TRBV5-4 to TRBJ1-5; D possibly corresponds to TRBD1 (5 bases). The V end was cut by 3 bases, the J end by 3 bases, with 13 bases between. The CDR3 spans 15 residues. Per germline, CDR1 SGHNT and CDR2 YYREEE (reference sequence). The CDR3 bases are TGTGCCAGCAGCTCCGACGGCAGGGCCAATCAGCCCCAGCATTTT. The encoded protein is CASSSDGRANQPQHF.

The rearrangement joins TRBV29-1 to TRBJ2-7, with TRBD1 identical over 8 bases. CDR1 is SQVTM and CDR2 is ANQGSEA in the germline V gene. This CDR3 comprises 15 residues. V trimming: 0 bases; J trimming: 2 bases; junction bases outside the gene matches: 6. CDR3 nucleotides: TGCAGCGTTGAAGATGATGAACAGGGGGCCTACGAGCAGTACTTC. It is translated as CSVEDDEQGAYEQYF.

This chain links TRBV3-1 (or the pseudogene TRBV3-2) with TRBJ2-3; the D gene is possibly TRBD1 (6 bases). The germline V gene encodes CDR1 LGHDT and CDR2 YNNKEL (reference sequence). V lost 5 bases to trimming and J lost 0 bases, with 6 bases between them. There are 13 residues in the CDR3. CDR3 amino acids: CASSGQSTDTQYF. CDR3 bases: TGTGCCAGCAGCGGACAGAGCACAGATACGCAGTATTTT.

The chain's CDR3 is CASSTDRGHSYNSPLHF. The DNA of the CDR3 is TGTGCCAGCAGTACAGACAGGGGGCATTCCTATAATTCACCCCTCCACTTT. J is TRBJ1-6 and V is TRBV28, with 10 bases identical to TRBD1. This CDR3 spans 17 amino acids. Germline V lookup: CDR1 MDHEN, CDR2 SYDVKM. Unmatched junction bases numbered 5, after V lost 5 bases and J lost 1 base.

V usage is TRBV24-1 and J usage is TRBJ2-1; 12 positions match TRBD2. The CDR3 loop spans 16 amino acids. Germline CDR1 and CDR2: KGHDR and SFDVKD. With V trimmed by 5 bases and J by 6 bases, 7 bases remained unmatched. The CDR3 loop reads CATSVPSGGASNEQFF. The CDR3 nucleotides read TGTGCCACCAGTGTACCTAGCGGGGGGGCAAGCAATGAGCAGTTCTTC.